These T cell receptor beta chains were read from a single sample in a study of T cells in Graves' hyperthyroidism and ophthalmopathy. TCRdb called the multiplex PCR reads again in MiXCR, with one record for every CDR3 protein. Of 380,000 or so distinct CDR3 sequences detected, roughly 12% appear once; the ten largest clones hold about a fifth. What was sequenced was blood. Every receptor here comes from a man younger than 45 with Graves' hyperthyroidism that later progressed to Graves' ophthalmopathy. The CDR3 runs from the conserved cysteine through the conserved F or W. The order of the fields is CDR3 protein, CDR3 DNA, D gene, V gene, J gene, clone size. D genes are given only for firm matches. Size values are once, few and many counts, or a class for expanded clones, and some rows have none.

CDR3 protein: CASSVRRDTGELFF
CDR3 DNA: TGTGCCAGCAGTGTTAGGCGGGACACCGGGGAGCTGTTTTTT
D gene: -
V gene: TRBV2
J gene: TRBJ2-2
clone size: many

CDR3 protein: CASSLSYQGNNQPQHF
CDR3 DNA: TGTGCCAGCAGTTTATCGTATCAGGGGAACAATCAGCCCCAGCATTTT
D gene: -
V gene: TRBV27
J gene: TRBJ1-5
clone size: many

CDR3 protein: CSARDHGTSGGPPYEQYF
CDR3 DNA: TGCAGTGCTAGAGATCACGGGACTAGCGGGGGCCCCCCCTACGAGCAGTACTTC
D gene: TRBD2
V gene: TRBV20-1
J gene: TRBJ2-7
clone size: -

CDR3 protein: CASDKRFLNSPLHF
CDR3 DNA: TGTGCCAGCGACAAAAGATTTTTGAATTCACCCCTCCACTTT
D gene: -
V gene: TRBV6-2/TRBV6-3
J gene: TRBJ1-6
clone size: -

CDR3 protein: CASSLSVISYEQYF
CDR3 DNA: TGCGCCAGCAGCTTGTCGGTGATCTCCTACGAGCAGTACTTC
D gene: -
V gene: TRBV5-1
J gene: TRBJ2-7
clone size: many

CDR3 protein: CASSTTSGVSYEQYF
CDR3 DNA: TGTGCCAGCAGCACCACTAGCGGGGTCTCCTACGAGCAGTACTTC
D gene: TRBD2
V gene: TRBV11-1
J gene: TRBJ2-7
clone size: many

CDR3 protein: CASSDEGQDQPQHF
CDR3 DNA: TGTGCCAGCAGTGACGAAGGGCAAGATCAGCCCCAGCATTTT
D gene: -
V gene: TRBV2
J gene: TRBJ1-5
clone size: -

CDR3 protein: CASTKVAVNTGELFF
CDR3 DNA: TGTGCCAGCACCAAAGTAGCGGTGAACACCGGGGAGCTGTTTTTT
D gene: -
V gene: TRBV6-1
J gene: TRBJ2-2
clone size: many

CDR3 protein: CSARPRDGRRNTEAFF
CDR3 DNA: TGCAGTGCTAGACCCAGGGACGGCCGGAGGAACACTGAAGCTTTCTTT
D gene: -
V gene: TRBV20-1
J gene: TRBJ1-1
clone size: many

CDR3 protein: CASSYSIIIQETQYF
CDR3 DNA: TGTGCCAGCAGTTACTCGATCATAATCCAAGAGACCCAGTACTTC
D gene: -
V gene: TRBV6-2/TRBV6-3
J gene: TRBJ2-5
clone size: -

CDR3 protein: CASSQRDRALETQYF
CDR3 DNA: TGCGCCAGCAGCCAACGGGACAGGGCATTGGAGACCCAGTACTTC
D gene: TRBD1
V gene: TRBV4-1
J gene: TRBJ2-5
clone size: -

CDR3 protein: CSASRGRDNSHNSPLHF
CDR3 DNA: TGCAGTGCTAGCAGGGGGCGGGATAATAGTCATAATTCACCCCTCCACTTT
D gene: TRBD1
V gene: TRBV20-1
J gene: TRBJ1-6
clone size: many

CDR3 protein: CASSDNRVGNTEAFF
CDR3 DNA: TGTGCCAGCAGTGATAACAGGGTAGGGAACACTGAAGCTTTCTTT
D gene: -
V gene: TRBV27
J gene: TRBJ1-1
clone size: many

CDR3 protein: CASRGASGATNKQYF
CDR3 DNA: TGCGCCAGCAGGGGGGCTAGCGGGGCCACGAACAAGCAGTACTTC
D gene: TRBD2
V gene: TRBV5-1
J gene: TRBJ2-7
clone size: few

CDR3 protein: CASGDERAKNIQYF
CDR3 DNA: TGTGCCAGCGGGGACGAACGCGCCAAAAACATTCAGTACTTC
D gene: -
V gene: TRBV2
J gene: TRBJ2-4
clone size: many

CDR3 protein: CAVSPGGLRETQYF
CDR3 DNA: TGTGCCGTCTCGCCCGGGGGCTTGCGGGAGACCCAGTACTTC
D gene: -
V gene: TRBV10-3
J gene: TRBJ2-5
clone size: -

CDR3 protein: CASTRGSGSGEQYF
CDR3 DNA: TGTGCCAGCACCCGAGGCTCGGGGTCTGGGGAGCAGTACTTC
D gene: -
V gene: TRBV12-3/TRBV12-4
J gene: TRBJ2-7
clone size: -

CDR3 protein: CAISSSGTFKETQYF
CDR3 DNA: TGTGCCATCAGTAGCTCCGGGACCTTCAAGGAGACCCAGTACTTC
D gene: -
V gene: TRBV10-3
J gene: TRBJ2-5
clone size: few

CDR3 protein: CSAGQGEFNYGYTF
CDR3 DNA: TGCAGCGCCGGACAGGGGGAGTTTAACTATGGCTACACCTTC
D gene: TRBD1
V gene: TRBV29-1
J gene: TRBJ1-2
clone size: many

CDR3 protein: CASSLLGQETQYF
CDR3 DNA: TGTGCCAGCAGTTTATTGGGCCAAGAGACCCAGTACTTC
D gene: -
V gene: TRBV27
J gene: TRBJ2-5
clone size: many

CDR3 protein: CASETGGGYEKLFF
CDR3 DNA: TGTGCCAGCGAGACAGGGGGAGGATATGAAAAACTGTTTTTT
D gene: TRBD1
V gene: TRBV28
J gene: TRBJ1-4
clone size: many

CDR3 protein: CASSVEAGTAYEQYF
CDR3 DNA: TGCGCCAGCAGCGTGGAAGCCGGGACAGCGTACGAGCAGTACTTC
D gene: TRBD1
V gene: TRBV5-1
J gene: TRBJ2-7
clone size: many

CDR3 protein: CSAWDRRLGYEQYF
CDR3 DNA: TGCAGTGCTTGGGACAGGCGGTTAGGCTACGAGCAGTACTTC
D gene: TRBD1
V gene: TRBV20-1
J gene: TRBJ2-7
clone size: many

CDR3 protein: CACSSGLAGGLWVWTDTQYF
CDR3 DNA: TGTGCCTGCAGTTCGGGACTAGCGGGGGGGCTATGGGTTTGGACAGATACGCAGTATTTT
D gene: TRBD2
V gene: TRBV28
J gene: TRBJ2-3
clone size: -

CDR3 protein: CASSLGGSGGVETQYF
CDR3 DNA: TGTGCCAGCAGCTTAGGGGGTAGCGGGGGCGTGGAGACCCAGTACTTC
D gene: TRBD2
V gene: TRBV11-2
J gene: TRBJ2-5
clone size: few

CDR3 protein: CASSLFGGSTQPQHF
CDR3 DNA: TGCGCCAGCAGCTTGTTCGGGGGAAGTACTCAGCCCCAGCATTTT
D gene: -
V gene: TRBV5-1
J gene: TRBJ1-5
clone size: -

CDR3 protein: CASTLTWLQPQHF
CDR3 DNA: TGTGCCAGCACCTTGACATGGCTGCAGCCCCAGCATTTT
D gene: -
V gene: TRBV28
J gene: TRBJ1-5
clone size: many

CDR3 protein: CASSRGEGGYTF
CDR3 DNA: TGTGCCAGCAGCCGAGGGGAGGGTGGCTACACCTTC
D gene: -
V gene: TRBV11-3
J gene: TRBJ1-2
clone size: many

CDR3 protein: CASSLGRGRTDTQYF
CDR3 DNA: TGCGCCAGCAGCTTGGGGCGGGGGCGCACAGATACGCAGTATTTT
D gene: -
V gene: TRBV5-1
J gene: TRBJ2-3
clone size: -

CDR3 protein: CSASDPSGGSGETQYF
CDR3 DNA: TGCAGTGCTAGCGATCCTAGCGGGGGGTCCGGAGAGACCCAGTACTTC
D gene: TRBD2
V gene: TRBV20-1
J gene: TRBJ2-5
clone size: -